This TCR beta chain originates from a study of neurological immune-mediated disorders. Synthesis of cDNA was accomplished via 5'RACE employing 10-nucleotide random UMIs. In every sequencing run, more than 190 million TCR-beta sequences were generated from 15-18 subjects. TCRdb processed the 5' RACE reads anew with MiXCR; each CDR3 protein has one entry. The sample shows 45,000 to 65,000 distinct CDR3 sequences, 7% to 10% of them seen only once. Whole-study results and caveats: The expanded clones of different subjects shared no CDR3 amino acid sequences (suggesting private repertoires in all groups).

Specified time point: longitudinal time-point 3. The healthy controls volunteered at a blood bank in Maryland, USA. Germline values: CDR1 DFQATT, CDR2 SNEGSKA (reference sequence). This CDR3 has 14 residues. Worth noting for this clonotype: As yet, its antigen is unknown. A clone one base away is much larger, so this may be a read error.

The TCR was taken from a woman in her forties in good health. Source material: PBMCs. This sequence joins TRBV20-1 and TRBJ1-2; the D gene is possibly TRBD1 (5 bases). The CDR3 DNA reads as TGCATTGCTAGAGATCATTGGGGCGACTATGGCTACACCTTC. This encodes CIARDHWGDYGYTF.